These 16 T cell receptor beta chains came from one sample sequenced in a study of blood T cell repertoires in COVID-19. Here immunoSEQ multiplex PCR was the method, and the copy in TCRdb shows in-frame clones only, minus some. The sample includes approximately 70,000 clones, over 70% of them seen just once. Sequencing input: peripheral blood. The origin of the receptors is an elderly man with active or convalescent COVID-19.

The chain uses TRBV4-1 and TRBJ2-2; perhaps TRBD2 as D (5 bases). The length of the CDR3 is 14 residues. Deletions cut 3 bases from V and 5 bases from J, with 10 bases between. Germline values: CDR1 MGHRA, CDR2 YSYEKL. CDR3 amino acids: CASSHTGRTGELFF. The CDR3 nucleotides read TGCGCCAGCAGCCATACGGGGAGAACCGGGGAGCTGTTTTTT.

The CDR3 DNA follows: TGTGCCAGCAGTCACATTCGGACAGGGGTTAGGAATGAGCAGTTCTTC. Amino acids: CASSHIRTGVRNEQFF. The V call is TRBV11-3, the J call TRBJ2-1; TRBD1 matches at 9 bases. The germline gives CDR1 SGHNT, CDR2 YENEEA. The CDR3 has 16 amino acids. The V and J ends lost 6 bases and 7 bases, in that order; junction bases with no gene match: 13.

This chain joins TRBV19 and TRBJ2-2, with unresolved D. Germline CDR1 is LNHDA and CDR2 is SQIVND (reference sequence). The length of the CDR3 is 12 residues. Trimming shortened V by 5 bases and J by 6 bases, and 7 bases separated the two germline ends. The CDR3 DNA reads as TGTGCCAGTAGTGAGTCGGCCGGGGAGCTGTTTTTT. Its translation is CASSESAGELFF.

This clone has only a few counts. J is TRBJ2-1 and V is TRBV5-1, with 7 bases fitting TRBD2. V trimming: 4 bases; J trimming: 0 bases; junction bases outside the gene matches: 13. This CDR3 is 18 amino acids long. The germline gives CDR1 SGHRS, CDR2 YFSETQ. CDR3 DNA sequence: TGCGCCAGCAGCCGGCAATCCGGGGGGATTGCCTCCTACAATGAGCAGTTCTTC. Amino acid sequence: CASSRQSGGIASYNEQFF.

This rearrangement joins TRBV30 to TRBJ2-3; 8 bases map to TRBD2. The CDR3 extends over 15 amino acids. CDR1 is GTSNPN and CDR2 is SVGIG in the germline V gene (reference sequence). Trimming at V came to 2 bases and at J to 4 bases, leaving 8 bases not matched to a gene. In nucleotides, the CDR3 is TGTGCCTGGAGTTCACAGGGCGGGGGGTCAGATACGCAGTATTTT. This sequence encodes CAWSSQGGGSDTQYF.

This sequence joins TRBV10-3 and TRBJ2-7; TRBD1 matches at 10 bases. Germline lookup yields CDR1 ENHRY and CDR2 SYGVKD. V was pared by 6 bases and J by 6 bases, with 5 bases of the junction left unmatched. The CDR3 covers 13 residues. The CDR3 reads CAISGTGDIEQYF. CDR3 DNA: TGTGCCATCAGCGGGACAGGGGATATCGAGCAGTACTTC.

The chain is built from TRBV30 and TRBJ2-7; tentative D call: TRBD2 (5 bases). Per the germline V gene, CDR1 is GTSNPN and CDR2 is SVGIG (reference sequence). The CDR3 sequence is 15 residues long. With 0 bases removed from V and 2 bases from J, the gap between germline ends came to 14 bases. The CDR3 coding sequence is TGTGCCTGGAGTGTACCAGACCGGGGAACCTACGAGCAGTACTTC. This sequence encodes CAWSVPDRGTYEQYF.

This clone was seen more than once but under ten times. As DNA, the CDR3 is TGTGCCAGCAGTCTCGGGCCGGGGAGGTACGAGCAGTACTTC. It is translated as CASSLGPGRYEQYF. The chain has TRBV6-5 and TRBJ2-7; D may be TRBD2 (6 bases). The germline V gene has CDR1 MNHEY and CDR2 SVGAGI. The CDR3 is 14 amino acids. V lost 5 bases to trimming and J lost 4 bases, with 15 bases between them.

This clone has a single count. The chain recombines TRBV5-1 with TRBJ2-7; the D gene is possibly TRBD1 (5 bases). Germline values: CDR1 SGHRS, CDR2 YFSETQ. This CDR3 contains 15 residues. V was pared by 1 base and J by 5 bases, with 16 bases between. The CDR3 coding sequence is TGCGCCAGCAGCTTGTCCGTAGGGGCCCTCAACGAGCAGTACTTC. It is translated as CASSLSVGALNEQYF.

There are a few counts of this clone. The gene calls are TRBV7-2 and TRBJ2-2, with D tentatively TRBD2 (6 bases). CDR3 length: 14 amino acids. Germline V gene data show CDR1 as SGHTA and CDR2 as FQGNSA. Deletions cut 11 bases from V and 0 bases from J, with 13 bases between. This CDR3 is CASRGVPNTGELFF. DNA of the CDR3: TGTGCCTCTCGCGGGGTCCCGAACACCGGGGAGCTGTTTTTT.

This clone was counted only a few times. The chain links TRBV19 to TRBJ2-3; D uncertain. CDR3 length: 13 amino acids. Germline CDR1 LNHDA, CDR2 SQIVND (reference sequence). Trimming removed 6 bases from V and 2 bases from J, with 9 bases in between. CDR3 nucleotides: TGTGCCAGTAGCTCGCAGATCACAGATACGCAGTATTTT. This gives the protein CASSSQITDTQYF.

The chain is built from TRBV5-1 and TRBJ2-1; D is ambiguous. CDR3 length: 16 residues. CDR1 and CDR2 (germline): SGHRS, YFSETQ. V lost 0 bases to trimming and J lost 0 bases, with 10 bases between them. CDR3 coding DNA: TGCGCCAGCAGCTTGGTGGTACAACGCTCCTACAATGAGCAGTTCTTC. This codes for CASSLVVQRSYNEQFF.

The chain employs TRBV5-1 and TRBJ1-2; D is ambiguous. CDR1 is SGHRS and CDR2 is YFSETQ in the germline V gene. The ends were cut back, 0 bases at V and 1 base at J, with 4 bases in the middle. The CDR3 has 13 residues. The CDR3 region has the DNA TGCGCCAGCAGCTTGGCCATTAACTATGGCTACACCTTC. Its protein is CASSLAINYGYTF.

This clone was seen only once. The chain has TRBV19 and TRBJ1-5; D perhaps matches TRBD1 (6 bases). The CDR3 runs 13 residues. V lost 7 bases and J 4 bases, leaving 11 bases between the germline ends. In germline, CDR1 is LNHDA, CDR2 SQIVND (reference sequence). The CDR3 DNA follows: TGTGCCAGTAATCCCAGGGGAAATCAGCCCCAGCATTTT. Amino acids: CASNPRGNQPQHF.

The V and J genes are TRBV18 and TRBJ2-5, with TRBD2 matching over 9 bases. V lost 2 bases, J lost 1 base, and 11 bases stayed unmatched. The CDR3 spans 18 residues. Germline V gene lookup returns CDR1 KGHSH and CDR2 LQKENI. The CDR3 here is CASSPVRLAVTSQETQYF. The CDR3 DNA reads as TGTGCCAGCTCACCAGTGAGACTAGCGGTTACTAGCCAAGAGACCCAGTACTTC.

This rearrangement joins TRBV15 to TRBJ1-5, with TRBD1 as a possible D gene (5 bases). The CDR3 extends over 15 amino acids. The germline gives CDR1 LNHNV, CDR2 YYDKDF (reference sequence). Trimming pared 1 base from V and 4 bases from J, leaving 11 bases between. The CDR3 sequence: CATSRVQGGNQPQHF. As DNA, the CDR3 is TGTGCCACCAGCAGAGTCCAGGGTGGTAATCAGCCCCAGCATTTT.